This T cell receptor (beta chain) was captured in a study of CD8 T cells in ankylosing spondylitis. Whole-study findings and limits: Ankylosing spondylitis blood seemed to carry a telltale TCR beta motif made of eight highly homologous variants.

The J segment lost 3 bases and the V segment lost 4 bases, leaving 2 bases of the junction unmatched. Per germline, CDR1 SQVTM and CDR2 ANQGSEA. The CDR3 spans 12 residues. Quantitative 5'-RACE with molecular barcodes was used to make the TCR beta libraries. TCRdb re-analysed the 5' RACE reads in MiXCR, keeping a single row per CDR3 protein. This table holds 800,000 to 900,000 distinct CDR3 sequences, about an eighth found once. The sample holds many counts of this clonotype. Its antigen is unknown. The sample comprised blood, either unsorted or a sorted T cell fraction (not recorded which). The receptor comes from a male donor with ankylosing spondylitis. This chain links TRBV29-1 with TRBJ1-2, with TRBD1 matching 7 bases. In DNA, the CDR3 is TGCAGCGTTGCCGGGACAGACTATGGCTACACCTTC. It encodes CSVAGTDYGYTF.